These 13 T cell receptor beta chains were all obtained from the same sample, sequenced in a study of T cells in Graves' hyperthyroidism and ophthalmopathy. Template material for amplifying TCR beta CDR3 regions consisted of RNA transcripts. With the HTBI primer set, the TCR CDR3 went through a first round of RT-PCR. TCRdb called the multiplex PCR reads again in MiXCR, with one record for every CDR3 protein. The sample gives hundreds of thousands of distinct CDR3 sequences, less than 30% of which show up once; about 25% is in the top ten. Sequencing used blood. These receptors were collected from a man between 40 and 49 years old with Graves' hyperthyroidism that later progressed to Graves' ophthalmopathy.

This chain links TRBV24-1 with TRBJ2-2, with 10 bases lining up with TRBD1. The CDR3 is 16 amino acids. J gave up 9 bases and V 4 bases, and 10 bases lay outside the gene matches. Germline V gene data show CDR1 as KGHDR and CDR2 as SFDVKD. As DNA, the CDR3 is TGTGCCACCAGTGAGTCCGGGACAGGGGAAATCCGGGAGCTGTTTTTT. Translated: CATSESGTGEIRELFF.

The rearrangement uses TRBV11-2 and TRBJ2-7, with TRBD2 as a possible D gene (6 bases). The CDR3 has 15 amino acids. Germline V CDR1 and CDR2: SGHAT, FQNNGV. V lost 0 bases and J lost 3, with 12 bases in between. The CDR3 is CASSLDGGRGYEQYF. CDR3 coding DNA: TGTGCCAGCAGCTTAGACGGGGGAAGGGGCTACGAGCAGTACTTC.

This clonotype has at least ten counts. V and J are TRBV5-5 and TRBJ1-1; possible D gene TRBD1, 6 bases. Germline assignment: CDR1 SGHKS and CDR2 YYEKEE (reference sequence). Between the trimmed V and J ends, which lost 4 bases and 4 bases, there was a span of 11 bases. This CDR3 region has 13 residues. CDR3 sequence: CASSQGTVTEAFF. In DNA form, the CDR3 reads TGTGCCAGCAGCCAGGGGACTGTCACTGAAGCTTTCTTT.

V is TRBV15 and J is TRBJ1-1; no firm D call. The germline V gene has CDR1 LNHNV and CDR2 YYDKDF (reference sequence). V shed 0 bases and J shed 1 base, with 9 bases lying between them. This CDR3 has 15 amino acids. This chain's CDR3 is CATSREEGTNTEAFF. Here the CDR3 DNA reads TGTGCCACCAGCAGAGAGGAGGGTACGAACACTGAAGCTTTCTTT.

The rearrangement links TRBV6-2 or TRBV6-3 to TRBJ2-7; D unclear. The CDR3 loop spans 12 amino acids. Germline CDR1 reads MNHEY; CDR2 reads SVGEGT. Trimming cost V 5 bases and J 3 bases, with 8 bases left between them. CDR3 in amino acids: CASSPQHYEQYF. In DNA, the CDR3 is TGTGCCAGCAGTCCCCAACACTACGAGCAGTACTTC.

Ten or more counts support this clonotype. V and J are TRBV5-1 and TRBJ2-7, with D perhaps matching TRBD1 (6 bases). CDR1 is SGHRS, CDR2 YFSETQ, per germline. This CDR3 spans 15 amino acids. Between the trimmed V and J ends, which lost 4 bases and 1 base, there was a span of 15 bases. The CDR3 sequence: CASSESGTLSYEQYF. For the CDR3, the DNA is TGCGCCAGCAGCGAATCCGGGACACTTTCCTACGAGCAGTACTTC.

This clonotype was seen more than once but under ten times. The V gene is TRBV12-3 or TRBV12-4, the J gene TRBJ1-1; D unclear. This CDR3 region has 13 residues. V shed 3 bases and J shed 6 bases, with 11 bases lying between them. The CDR3: CASSLELGAEAFF. The CDR3 bases are TGTGCCAGCAGTTTGGAGTTAGGCGCTGAAGCTTTCTTT.

This chain connects TRBV12-3 or TRBV12-4 to TRBJ2-7; tentative D call: TRBD1 (5 bases). V was shortened by 7 bases and J by 1 base, with 11 bases between the two germline ends. The CDR3 runs 13 residues. CDR3 region: CASNLKGSYEQYF. The CDR3 DNA reads TGTGCCAGCAACTTAAAGGGGTCCTACGAGCAGTACTTC.

The rearrangement joins TRBV6-5 to TRBJ1-1; D ambiguous. The CDR3 spans 15 residues. V was shortened by 1 base and J by 1 base, with 10 bases between the two germline ends. The germline V gene encodes CDR1 MNHEY and CDR2 SVGAGI. This CDR3 is CASSYFTGTNTEAFF. Written as DNA, the CDR3 is TGTGCCAGCAGTTACTTTACGGGAACGAACACTGAAGCTTTCTTT.

Many counts were recorded for this clonotype. The rearrangement links TRBV28 to TRBJ2-7; D is possibly TRBD1 or TRBD2 (5 bases each). The CDR3 spans 14 residues. Per the germline V gene, CDR1 is MDHEN and CDR2 is SYDVKM. V lost 9 bases to trimming and J lost 3 bases, with 18 bases between them. CDR3 sequence: CASGSGTAIYEQYF. DNA of the CDR3: TGTGCCAGTGGTTCCGGGACGGCGATCTACGAGCAGTACTTC.

The chain's CDR3 is CASSYLSDTEAFF. The DNA of the CDR3 is TGTGCCAGCAGTTACTTGTCCGACACTGAAGCTTTCTTT. The chain links TRBV6-5 to TRBJ1-1, with D hard to call. The CDR3 extends over 13 amino acids. V was pared by 1 base and J by 3 bases, with 6 bases between. The germline gives CDR1 MNHEY, CDR2 SVGAGI.

This clonotype showed up many times. The gene calls are TRBV11-2 and TRBJ2-2; 7 positions agree with TRBD1. The germline V gene encodes CDR1 SGHAT and CDR2 FQNNGV. V lost 8 bases, J lost 0 bases, and 6 bases stayed unmatched. The CDR3 contains 15 residues. CDR3 in amino acids: CASGLQGTNTGELFF. The CDR3 nucleotides are TGTGCCAGCGGATTACAGGGGACGAACACCGGGGAGCTGTTTTTT.

This clonotype was found many times. The chain links TRBV6-5 to TRBJ1-1; 7 positions agree with TRBD1. This CDR3 has 15 amino acids. The ends lost 5 bases at V and 4 bases at J; junction bases unmatched: 10. Germline V gives CDR1 MNHEY, CDR2 SVGAGI. CDR3 sequence reads: CASSPINRGFTEAFF. DNA for the CDR3: TGTGCCAGCAGTCCTATCAACAGGGGTTTCACTGAAGCTTTCTTT.